This TCR beta chain emerged from a study of blood T cell repertoires in COVID-19. Study in general: T cells, B-cell-depleted T cells, or PBMCs supplied cDNA or gDNA.

Seattle cases were enrolled at active infection and followed longitudinally. Method: immunoSEQ multiplex PCR; TCRdb's copy keeps in-frame clones and lacks some. The data hold 450,000 or so clones, with roughly 90% observed a single time. Germline CDR1 LNHDA, CDR2 SQIVND (reference sequence). V lost 7 bases, J lost 1 base, and 4 bases stayed unmatched. CDR3 length: 14 residues. The specimen was peripheral blood. V and J are TRBV19 and TRBJ2-3; TRBD2 agrees at 8 bases. The clonotype was recovered from a woman aged 40 to 50 with COVID-19, enrolled during active disease. The CDR3 spells CASTPAGGTDTQYF. CDR3 coding DNA: TGTGCCAGTACTCCAGCGGGAGGCACAGATACGCAGTATTTT. Full variable domain (outside the CDR3, taken from reference TRBV19 and TRBJ2-3): DGGITQSPKYLFRKEGQNVTLSCEQNLNHDAMYWYRQDPGQGLRLIYYSQIVNDFQKGDIAEGYSVSREKKESFPLTVTSAQKNPTAFYLCASTPAGGTDTQYFGPGTRLTVL.